This T cell receptor beta chain was identified during a study of PD-L1 blockade in urothelial cancer. Study information: Male patients with bladder-origin urothelial cancer numbered about 90% of the roughly 29. General study results and limits: Pretreatment peripheral blood TCR clonality that fell below the median predicted better survival among the patients studied.

The data were produced by immunoSEQ multiplex PCR, yet TCRdb's version contains in-frame clones alone and is incomplete. This sample carries 30,000 to 45,000 clones, about nine tenths of them seen once, and the ten largest clones take under 9.5%. The diagnosis in patients was locally advanced or metastatic urothelial carcinoma. Individual patients had between 1 and 8 samples, taken pretreatment and on-treatment. This CDR3 has 15 amino acids. CDR1 is MNHNS and CDR2 is SASEGT in the germline V gene. V lost 6 bases to trimming and J lost 3 bases, with 15 bases between them. About this clone: Its target is unknown.

The sample in question was PBMCs, obtained around atezolizumab (anti-PD-L1) treatment. The TCR sequence derives from a man aged 70 or older with urothelial cancer. The chain links TRBV6-1 to TRBJ2-1; the D gene is possibly TRBD2 (6 bases). The CDR3 bases are TGTGCCAGCAGGCCCGGAGGGAGCGACTACAATGAGCAGTTCTTC. Encoded protein: CASRPGGSDYNEQFF.